What follows are 4 T cell receptor beta chains derived from one specimen sequenced in a study of glioma-infiltrating T cells. TCR alpha and beta CDR3 regions were amplified from RNA using iRepertoire nested multiplex PCR. TCRdb itself ran the multiplex PCR reads through MiXCR, one entry per CDR3 protein. The sample lists around 190,000 distinct CDR3 sequences, about 47% occurring once. Sequencing input: glioma tissue, nonneoplastic brain tissue, or PBMCs (not recorded which). The receptors were gathered from a human donor with low-grade glioma or glioblastoma, undergoing nonglioma brain surgery, or in good health (not recorded which).

Notes on this clonotype: An end of the junction differs from the germline gene, which may be a read error. This chain links TRBV5-5 with TRBJ2-4, with D possibly TRBD1 on 5 matching bases. CDR1 and CDR2 from the germline V gene are SGHKS and YYEKEE (reference sequence). There are 14 residues in the CDR3. The CDR3 reads CASSSPPRDVIQYF. In DNA, the CDR3 is TGCGCCAGCAGCTCCCCCCCCAGGGATGTCATTCAGTACTTC.

This clonotype was found a few times. The V gene is TRBV7-9, the J gene TRBJ2-7, with 13 bases lining up with TRBD2. The CDR3 runs to 16 residues. V was clipped by 4 bases and J by 3 bases; unmatched bases: 6. CDR1 is SEHNR, CDR2 FQNEAQ, per germline (reference sequence). Here the CDR3 reads CASSSGTSGTFYEQYF. In nucleotides, the CDR3 is TGTGCCAGCAGCTCCGGGACTAGCGGGACCTTCTACGAGCAGTACTTC.

This clonotype occurred once. The genes are TRBV28 and TRBJ1-2; D may be TRBD1 (6 bases). V lost 9 bases to trimming and J lost 0 bases, with 17 bases between them. Per the germline V gene, CDR1 is MDHEN and CDR2 is SYDVKM. There are 15 residues in the CDR3. The CDR3 loop reads CARGFGQRSNYGYTF. The CDR3 DNA is TGTGCCAGAGGTTTCGGACAGCGATCTAACTATGGCTACACCTTC.

This clonotype was seen repeatedly, ten times or more. The J gene is TRBJ2-1, the V gene TRBV6-1; 12 bases fit TRBD2. This CDR3 has 18 amino acids. Trimming took 5 bases from V and 0 from J; bases not matched to a gene: 8. The germline V gene encodes CDR1 MNHNS and CDR2 SASEGT. The CDR3 here is CASSQLAGGPRSYNEQFF. The CDR3, as DNA: TGTGCCAGCAGTCAACTAGCGGGAGGCCCCCGCTCCTACAATGAGCAGTTCTTC.